This T cell receptor (beta chain) is from a study of cytomegalovirus exposure and HLA in healthy donors. Overall study results and limits: What a later analysis showed was that several of the most significant clusters appeared linked to common viral pathogens.

Primers included in the PCR were 60 Vbeta and 13 Jbeta primers. Method: immunoSEQ multiplex PCR; TCRdb's copy keeps in-frame clones and lacks some. The table has more than 95,000 clones, under 85% seen once. V lost 4 bases and J lost 6, with 8 bases in between. This CDR3 spans 12 amino acids. Germline V lookup: CDR1 MNHNS, CDR2 SASEGT. Only a few counts were recorded for this clone. Its antigen is unidentified. This clonotype was sampled from a middle-aged man in good health and CMV-seronegative. The sample taken for sequencing was PBMCs. The chain recombines TRBV6-1 with TRBJ2-3; D gene ambiguous. The CDR3 DNA is TGTGCCAGCAGTGGACGGGTGGATACGCAGTATTTT. This encodes CASSGRVDTQYF.